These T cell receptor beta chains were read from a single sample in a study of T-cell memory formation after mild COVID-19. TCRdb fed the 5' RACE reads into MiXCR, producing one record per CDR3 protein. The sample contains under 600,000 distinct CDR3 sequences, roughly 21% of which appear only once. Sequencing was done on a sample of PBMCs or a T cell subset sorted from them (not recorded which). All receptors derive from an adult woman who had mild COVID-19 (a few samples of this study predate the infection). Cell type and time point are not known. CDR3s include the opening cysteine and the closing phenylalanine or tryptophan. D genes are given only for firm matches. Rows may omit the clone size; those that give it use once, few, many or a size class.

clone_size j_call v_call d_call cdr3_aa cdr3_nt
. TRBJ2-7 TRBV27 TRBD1 CASSWYQGAYEQYF TGTGCCAGCAGTTGGTACCAGGGGGCTTACGAGCAGTACTTC
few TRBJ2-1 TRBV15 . CATSRDLSAYNEQFF TGTGCCACCAGCAGAGACCTTTCGGCCTACAATGAGCAGTTCTTC
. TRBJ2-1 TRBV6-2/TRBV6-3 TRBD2 CASSYSPSGLTYNEQFF TGTGCCAGCAGTTACTCGCCTAGCGGGTTAACCTACAATGAGCAGTTCTTC
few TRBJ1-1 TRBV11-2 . CASSRPGSGTEAFF TGTGCCAGCAGCCGACCGGGGTCGGGCACTGAAGCTTTCTTT
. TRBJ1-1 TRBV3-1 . CASSQGVSKAFF TGTGCCAGCAGCCAAGGAGTCAGCAAAGCTTTCTTT
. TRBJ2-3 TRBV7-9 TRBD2 CASSDSSGRPGDTQYF TGTGCCAGCAGCGATTCCAGCGGGAGGCCGGGAGATACGCAGTATTTT
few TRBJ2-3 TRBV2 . CASSGQRTVSTDTQYF TGTGCCAGCAGTGGACAGAGGACCGTGAGCACAGATACGCAGTATTTT
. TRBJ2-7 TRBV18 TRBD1 CASSPGQGANYEQYF TGTGCCAGCTCTCCTGGACAGGGGGCCAACTACGAGCAGTACTTC
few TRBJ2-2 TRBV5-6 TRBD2 CASSLGLAGTTGELFF TGTGCCAGCAGCCTCGGACTAGCGGGTACCACCGGGGAGCTGTTTTTT
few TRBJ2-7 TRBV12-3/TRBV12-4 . CASSYARGYEQYF TGTGCCAGCAGTTACGCCCGGGGATACGAGCAGTACTTC
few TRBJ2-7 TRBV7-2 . CASSSNLVEQYF TGTGCCAGCAGTTCTAACTTGGTCGAGCAGTACTTC
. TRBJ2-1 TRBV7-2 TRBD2 CASTPTRVAGEQFF TGTGCCAGCACCCCGACGAGGGTAGCGGGTGAGCAGTTCTTC
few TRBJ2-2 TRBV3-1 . CASSPSRAGELFF TGTGCCAGCAGCCCCTCTCGCGCCGGGGAGCTGTTTTTT
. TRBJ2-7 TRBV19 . CASSIASHPGEQYF TGTGCCAGTAGTATCGCATCCCACCCGGGCGAGCAGTACTTC
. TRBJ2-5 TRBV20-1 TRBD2 CSARYMRGGDWETQYF TGCAGTGCTAGATATATGCGGGGGGGCGATTGGGAGACCCAGTACTTC
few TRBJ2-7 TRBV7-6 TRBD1 CASSPTGTGNEQYF TGTGCCAGCAGTCCAACCGGGACAGGGAACGAGCAGTACTTC
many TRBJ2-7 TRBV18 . CASPRFDRDPYEQYF TGTGCCAGCCCGCGGTTCGACAGAGATCCTTACGAGCAGTACTTC
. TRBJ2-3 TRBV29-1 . CSAGLGTDTQYF TGCAGCGCCGGGCTAGGCACAGATACGCAGTATTTT
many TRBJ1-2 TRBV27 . CASSPGRSYGYTF TGTGCCAGCAGTCCGGGACGGTCGTATGGCTACACCTTC
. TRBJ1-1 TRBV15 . CATSARGTNTEAFF TGTGCCACCAGCGCCCGGGGCACCAACACTGAAGCTTTCTTT
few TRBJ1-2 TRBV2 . CASSVLVGASGYTF TGTGCCAGCAGTGTTCTCGTTGGGGCTAGCGGCTACACCTTC
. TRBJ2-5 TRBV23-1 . CASSAGLGGVEETQYF TGCGCCAGCAGTGCGGGCCTAGGGGGGGTGGAAGAGACCCAGTACTTC
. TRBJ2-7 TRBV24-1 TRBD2 CATSEAGGPYEQYF TGTGCCACCAGTGAGGCGGGAGGGCCTTACGAGCAGTACTTC
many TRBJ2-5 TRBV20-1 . CSAREGGVGTQYF TGCAGTGCTAGAGAAGGGGGTGTGGGGACCCAGTACTTC
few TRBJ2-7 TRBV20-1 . CSARVGGTLTYEQYF TGCAGTGCTAGAGTTGGGGGGACTCTGACCTACGAGCAGTACTTC
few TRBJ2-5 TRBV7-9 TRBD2 CASSLVRWTSPTEETQYF TGTGCCAGCAGCTTAGTCCGTTGGACTAGCCCGACGGAGGAGACCCAGTACTTC
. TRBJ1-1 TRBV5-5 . CASSFPGLSEAFF TGTGCCAGCAGTTTCCCGGGTCTCTCTGAAGCTTTCTTT
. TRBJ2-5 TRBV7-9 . CASSLALFGTETQYF TGTGCCAGCAGCTTAGCCCTCTTCGGGACGGAGACCCAGTACTTC
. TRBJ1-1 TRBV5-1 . CASRHNGQGTEAFF TGCGCCAGCAGACACAACGGCCAGGGCACTGAAGCTTTCTTT
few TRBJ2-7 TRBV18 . CASFPADPSSEQYF TGTGCCAGCTTTCCCGCCGACCCTTCCTCCGAGCAGTACTTC
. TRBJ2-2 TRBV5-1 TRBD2 CASSLRLAGATGELFF TGCGCCAGCAGCCTCCGACTAGCGGGCGCCACCGGGGAGCTGTTTTTT
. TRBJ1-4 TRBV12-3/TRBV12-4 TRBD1 CASSLFLGTVLTRGYEKLFF TGTGCCAGCAGTTTATTTCTTGGGACAGTTCTAACCCGTGGGTATGAAAAACTGTTTTTT
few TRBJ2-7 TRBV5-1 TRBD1 CASSFGTGKFEQYF TGCGCCAGCAGCTTTGGGACAGGGAAGTTCGAGCAGTACTTC
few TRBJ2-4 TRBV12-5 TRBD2 CASGLSPRGGLAAPKNIQYF TGTGCTAGTGGTTTGTCCCCACGGGGGGGTCTGGCGGCCCCCAAAAACATTCAGTACTTC
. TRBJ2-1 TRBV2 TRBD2 CASRDTSGAHNEQFF TGTGCCAGCAGGGATACTAGCGGGGCTCACAATGAGCAGTTCTTC
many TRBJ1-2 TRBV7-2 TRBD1 CASSPRTGRGYGYTF TGTGCCAGCAGCCCCCGGACAGGGAGGGGATATGGCTACACCTTC
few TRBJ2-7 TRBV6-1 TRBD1 CASSPRTGEIYEQYF TGTGCCAGCAGCCCTCGGACAGGGGAGATCTACGAGCAGTACTTC
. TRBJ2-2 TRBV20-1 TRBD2 CSALRAGANTGELFF TGCAGTGCCCTACGAGCGGGAGCGAACACCGGGGAGCTGTTTTTT
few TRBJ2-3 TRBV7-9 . CASSTGIGTDTQYF TGTGCCAGCAGCACAGGGATTGGGACAGATACGCAGTATTTT
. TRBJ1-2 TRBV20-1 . CSARELTGLGYGYTF TGCAGTGCTAGAGAGCTCACGGGCTTGGGCTATGGCTACACCTTC
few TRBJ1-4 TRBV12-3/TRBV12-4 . CASRPGALNEKLFF TGTGCCAGCAGACCAGGGGCCCTAAATGAAAAACTGTTTTTT
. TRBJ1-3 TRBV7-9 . CASSIQGNTIYF TGTGCCAGCAGCATTCAGGGAAACACCATATATTTT
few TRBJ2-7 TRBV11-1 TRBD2 CASSILSGLGVPYEQYF TGTGCCAGCAGCATTCTATCGGGACTAGGAGTCCCCTACGAGCAGTACTTC
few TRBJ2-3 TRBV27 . CASSGTGRGFSRVSTDTQYF TGTGCCAGCAGCGGAACAGGGAGGGGGTTTAGTCGGGTGAGCACAGATACGCAGTATTTT
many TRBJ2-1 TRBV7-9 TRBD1 CASSRGQGGVDEQFF TGTGCCAGCAGCCGAGGACAGGGGGGCGTCGATGAGCAGTTCTTC
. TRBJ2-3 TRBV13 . CATSEGGGPDTQYF TGTGCCACCAGTGAGGGGGGCGGCCCAGATACGCAGTATTTT